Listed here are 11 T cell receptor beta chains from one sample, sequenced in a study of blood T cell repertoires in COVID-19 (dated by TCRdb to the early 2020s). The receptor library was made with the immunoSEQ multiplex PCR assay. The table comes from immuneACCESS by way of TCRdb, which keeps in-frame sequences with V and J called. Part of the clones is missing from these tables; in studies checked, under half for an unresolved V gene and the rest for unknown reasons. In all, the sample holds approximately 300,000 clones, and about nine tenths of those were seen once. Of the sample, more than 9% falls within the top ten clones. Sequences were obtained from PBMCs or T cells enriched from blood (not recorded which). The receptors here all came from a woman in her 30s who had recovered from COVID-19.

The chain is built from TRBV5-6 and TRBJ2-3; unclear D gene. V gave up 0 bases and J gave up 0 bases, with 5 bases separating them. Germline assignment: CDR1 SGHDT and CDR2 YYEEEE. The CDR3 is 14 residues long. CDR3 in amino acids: CASSLVISTDTQYF. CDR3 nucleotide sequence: TGTGCCAGCAGCTTGGTTATAAGCACAGATACGCAGTATTTT.

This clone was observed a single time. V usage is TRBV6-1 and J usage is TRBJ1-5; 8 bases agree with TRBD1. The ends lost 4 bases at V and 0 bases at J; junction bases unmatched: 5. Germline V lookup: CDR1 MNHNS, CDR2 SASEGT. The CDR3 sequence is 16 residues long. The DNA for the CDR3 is TGTGCCAGCAGTGCTGGGACAGGCTATAGCAATCAGCCCCAGCATTTT. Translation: CASSAGTGYSNQPQHF.

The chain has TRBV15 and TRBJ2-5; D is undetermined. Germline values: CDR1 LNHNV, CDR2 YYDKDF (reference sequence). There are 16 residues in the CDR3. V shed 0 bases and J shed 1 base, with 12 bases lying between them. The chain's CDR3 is CATSRDGASLQETQYF. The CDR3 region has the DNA TGTGCCACCAGCAGAGATGGAGCTAGTCTCCAAGAGACCCAGTACTTC. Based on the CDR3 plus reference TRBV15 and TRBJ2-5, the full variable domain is DAMVIQNPRYQVTQFGKPVTLSCSQTLNHNVMYWYQQKSSQAPKLLFHYYDKDFNNEADTPDNFQSRRPNTSFCFLDIRSPGLGDTAMYLCATSRDGASLQETQYFGPGTRLLVL.

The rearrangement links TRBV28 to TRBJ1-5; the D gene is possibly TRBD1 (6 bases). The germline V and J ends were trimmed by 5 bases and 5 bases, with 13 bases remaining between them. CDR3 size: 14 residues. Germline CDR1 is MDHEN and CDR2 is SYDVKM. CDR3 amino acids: CASSPTGPDQPQHF. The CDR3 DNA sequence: TGTGCCAGCAGTCCAACAGGGCCCGATCAGCCCCAGCATTTT.

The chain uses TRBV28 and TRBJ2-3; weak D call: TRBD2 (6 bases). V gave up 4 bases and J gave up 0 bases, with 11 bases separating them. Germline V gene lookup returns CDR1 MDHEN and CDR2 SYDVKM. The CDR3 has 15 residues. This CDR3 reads CASSYRLVSTDTQYF. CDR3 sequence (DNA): TGTGCCAGCAGTTACCGACTAGTGAGCACAGATACGCAGTATTTT.

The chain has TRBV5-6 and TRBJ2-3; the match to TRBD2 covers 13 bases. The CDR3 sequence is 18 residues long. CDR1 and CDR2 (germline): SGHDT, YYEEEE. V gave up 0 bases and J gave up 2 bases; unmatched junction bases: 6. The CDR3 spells CASSLATSGREYTDTQYF. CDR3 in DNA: TGTGCCAGCAGCTTGGCAACTAGCGGGAGGGAATACACAGATACGCAGTATTTT.

As DNA, the CDR3 is TGTGCCAGCAGCCTAGGCCGACACTCGAATTCACCCCTCCACTTT. This sequence encodes CASSLGRHSNSPLHF. This chain uses TRBV3-1 (or the pseudogene TRBV3-2) with TRBJ1-6; D gene uncertain. Trimming left V 4 bases short and J 7 bases short, with 14 bases between. The CDR3 loop spans 15 amino acids. The V gene's germline CDR1 is LGHDT and CDR2 YNNKEL (reference sequence).

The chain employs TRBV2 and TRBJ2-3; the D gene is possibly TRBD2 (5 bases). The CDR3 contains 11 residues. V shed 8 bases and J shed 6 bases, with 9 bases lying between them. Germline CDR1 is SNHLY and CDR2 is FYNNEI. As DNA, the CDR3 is TGTGCCAGCCGCACGGGGGATACGCAGTATTTT. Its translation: CASRTGDTQYF.

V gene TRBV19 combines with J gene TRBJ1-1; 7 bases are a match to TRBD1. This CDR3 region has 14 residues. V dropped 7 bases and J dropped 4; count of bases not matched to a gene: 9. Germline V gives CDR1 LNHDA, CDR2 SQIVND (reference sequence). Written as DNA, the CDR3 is TGTGCCAGTAAACCCCAGACAGGGCCCACTGAAGCTTTCTTT. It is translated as CASKPQTGPTEAFF.

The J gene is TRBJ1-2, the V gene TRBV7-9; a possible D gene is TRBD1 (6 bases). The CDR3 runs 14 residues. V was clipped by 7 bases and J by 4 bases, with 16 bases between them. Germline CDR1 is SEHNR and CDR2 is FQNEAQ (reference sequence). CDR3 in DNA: TGTGCCAGCAACCCCGATGGGGGGGCCTATGGCTACACCTTC. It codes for CASNPDGGAYGYTF.

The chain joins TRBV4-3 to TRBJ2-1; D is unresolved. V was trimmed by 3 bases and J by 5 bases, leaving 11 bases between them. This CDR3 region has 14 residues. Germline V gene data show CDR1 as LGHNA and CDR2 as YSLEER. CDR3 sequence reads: CASSQQPENNEQFF. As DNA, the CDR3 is TGCGCCAGCAGCCAGCAGCCGGAGAACAATGAGCAGTTCTTC.